This is a list of T cell receptor beta chains from one sample in a study of tumor-infiltrating lymphocytes in primary liver carcinoma. From the multiplex PCR reads, TCRdb called clonotypes with MiXCR, one entry per CDR3 protein. The sample has roughly 120,000 distinct CDR3 sequences, 60% to 70% seen once. The sequencing input was liver tumor tissue from sampling region 1. The receptors originated from an older woman with primary liver carcinoma and hepatitis B virus infection. Each CDR3 is given with its conserved first and last residue. Each record gives: D gene, J gene, V gene, clone size, CDR3 DNA, CDR3 protein. A D gene is named only where the DNA matches it firmly. Not all rows give a size; the values are once, few, many and, for expanded clones, a class.

D gene: TRBD2
J gene: TRBJ2-2
V gene: TRBV5-1
clone size: -
CDR3 DNA: TGCGCCAGCAGCTTGGGGACTAGCGACACCCGGGAACTGTTTTTT
CDR3 protein: CASSLGTSDTRELFF

D gene: TRBD1
J gene: TRBJ2-3
V gene: TRBV6-6
clone size: many
CDR3 DNA: TGTGCCAGCACCAAAAAGGGGACAGACACAGATACGCAGTATTTT
CDR3 protein: CASTKKGTDTDTQYF

D gene: TRBD1
J gene: TRBJ1-2
V gene: TRBV5-1
clone size: -
CDR3 DNA: TGCGCCAGCAGCCCCGGACAGGGTGGTCACTATGGCTACACCTTC
CDR3 protein: CASSPGQGGHYGYTF

D gene: TRBD1
J gene: TRBJ2-7
V gene: TRBV11-1
clone size: many
CDR3 DNA: TGTGCCAGCAGCCTGGGACAGGCCGAAAGCTGCGGGCAGTACTTC
CDR3 protein: CASSLGQAESCGQYF

D gene: -
J gene: TRBJ2-6
V gene: TRBV28
clone size: -
CDR3 DNA: TGTGCCAGCAGTCACAGGGAACCCACTGGGGCCAACGTCCTGACTTTC
CDR3 protein: CASSHREPTGANVLTF

D gene: -
J gene: TRBJ2-2
V gene: TRBV6-1
clone size: many
CDR3 DNA: TGTGCCAGCAGTTTCTTGGAGAGAGGCACCGGGGAGCTGTTTTTT
CDR3 protein: CASSFLERGTGELFF

D gene: -
J gene: TRBJ2-3
V gene: TRBV4-1
clone size: many
CDR3 DNA: TGCGCCAGCAGCCAAGATTATCGGGAGACAGATACGCAGTATTTT
CDR3 protein: CASSQDYRETDTQYF

D gene: TRBD2
J gene: TRBJ2-7
V gene: TRBV28
clone size: -
CDR3 DNA: TGTGCTAGCAGTGACCCTAGCGGGAGGAGGTACAAGCAGTACTTC
CDR3 protein: CASSDPSGRRYKQYF

D gene: -
J gene: TRBJ2-1
V gene: TRBV18
clone size: once
CDR3 DNA: TGTGCCTGCTCAAGCGAGAGGAACAATGAGCAGTTCTTC
CDR3 protein: CACSSERNNEQFF

D gene: -
J gene: TRBJ1-4
V gene: TRBV5-1
clone size: -
CDR3 DNA: TGCGCCAGCAGCTTTCCCAGGACGGGTGAAAAACTGTTTTTT
CDR3 protein: CASSFPRTGEKLFF

D gene: TRBD1
J gene: TRBJ2-1
V gene: TRBV7-9
clone size: -
CDR3 DNA: TGTGCCAACAGCTTAGGGGGCGGTGGGGGTAATGAGCAGTTCTTC
CDR3 protein: CANSLGGGGGNEQFF

D gene: TRBD2
J gene: TRBJ2-3
V gene: TRBV6-5
clone size: many
CDR3 DNA: TGTGCCAGCAATAGCGGGAGCACAGATACGCAGTATTTT
CDR3 protein: CASNSGSTDTQYF

D gene: TRBD1
J gene: TRBJ1-5
V gene: TRBV6-1
clone size: -
CDR3 DNA: TGTGCTAGCAGTCTTGCGGATGCGACAGGGCTCAATCAGCCCCAGCATTTT
CDR3 protein: CASSLADATGLNQPQHF

D gene: -
J gene: TRBJ2-1
V gene: TRBV11-2
clone size: -
CDR3 DNA: TGTGCCAGCACCTCCCAACAGGGTGGGGTATACGATGAGCAGTTCTTC
CDR3 protein: CASTSQQGGVYDEQFF

D gene: TRBD2
J gene: TRBJ2-3
V gene: TRBV29-1
clone size: -
CDR3 DNA: TGCAGTGCCGTACTAGCGGGGCTCACAGATACGCAGTATTTT
CDR3 protein: CSAVLAGLTDTQYF

D gene: TRBD1
J gene: TRBJ1-1
V gene: TRBV11-1
clone size: -
CDR3 DNA: TGTGCTAGCATCTTACAGAACAGGGGGCAAGGCACTGAAGCCTTCTTT
CDR3 protein: CASILQNRGQGTEAFF

D gene: -
J gene: TRBJ1-5
V gene: TRBV28
clone size: few
CDR3 DNA: TGTGCTAGCAGTTTGTCCGCCCTAAGGTTAAGGGAAAATAGCAATCAGCCCCAGCATTTT
CDR3 protein: CASSLSALRLRENSNQPQHF

D gene: -
J gene: TRBJ2-3
V gene: TRBV29-1
clone size: once
CDR3 DNA: TGCAGAGTTGACGGTGGAGGCACGGATACGCAGTATTTT
CDR3 protein: CRVDGGGTDTQYF

D gene: TRBD1
J gene: TRBJ1-5
V gene: TRBV6-5
clone size: many
CDR3 DNA: TGTGCCAGCAGACCCGGGACAGGGAGATATAGCAATCAGCCCCAGCATTTT
CDR3 protein: CASRPGTGRYSNQPQHF

D gene: TRBD2
J gene: TRBJ2-3
V gene: TRBV11-2
clone size: few
CDR3 DNA: TGTGCCAGCAGCAAGGGACTACTGGATACGCAGTATTTT
CDR3 protein: CASSKGLLDTQYF

D gene: TRBD2
J gene: TRBJ2-2
V gene: TRBV11-2
clone size: once
CDR3 DNA: TGTGCCAGCGGCCTCCGACTAGCGGGAGATGAGGGGGAGCTGTTTTTT
CDR3 protein: CASGLRLAGDEGELFF

D gene: TRBD2
J gene: TRBJ2-1
V gene: TRBV7-8
clone size: few
CDR3 DNA: TGTGCAAGCAGCCCCACTATGGTAGCGGGAGGGCAAGGTGAGCAGTTCTTC
CDR3 protein: CASSPTMVAGGQGEQFF

D gene: TRBD2
J gene: TRBJ2-5
V gene: TRBV7-2
clone size: -
CDR3 DNA: TGTGCCAGCATGAGTCGTTTTGGGTTAGCGGGGATCCAGTACTTC
CDR3 protein: CASMSRFGLAGIQYF

D gene: -
J gene: TRBJ2-7
V gene: TRBV6-5
clone size: few
CDR3 DNA: TGTGCCAGCAGTTACTCGATCTTTACTTTACCCCGATATGGCGGCACCTACGTGCAGTACTTC
CDR3 protein: CASSYSIFTLPRYGGTYVQYF

D gene: -
J gene: TRBJ2-6
V gene: TRBV28
clone size: -
CDR3 DNA: TGTGCCAGCAGTTTAGGGCAACCCTCTGGGGCCAACGTCCCGACTTTC
CDR3 protein: CASSLGQPSGANVPTF

D gene: -
J gene: TRBJ2-3
V gene: TRBV11-2
clone size: -
CDR3 DNA: TGTGCCGGCAGCTTAGATCGAGGTGATACGCGGTATTTT
CDR3 protein: CAGSLDRGDTRYF

D gene: -
J gene: TRBJ2-1
V gene: TRBV11-1
clone size: -
CDR3 DNA: TGTGCCGGCAGCCAAGCCAAAACAGTCGTCTCCTACTATGAGCAGTTCTTC
CDR3 protein: CAGSQAKTVVSYYEQFF

D gene: TRBD1
J gene: TRBJ1-2
V gene: TRBV6-2/TRBV6-3
clone size: many
CDR3 DNA: TGTGCCAGCAGTTCCTCGCCCGGGACAGGCTTCTATGGCTACACCTTC
CDR3 protein: CASSSSPGTGFYGYTF

D gene: -
J gene: TRBJ2-7
V gene: TRBV11-1
clone size: many
CDR3 DNA: TGTGCCAGCAGCTTAATAGGGACCGGTCCTAACTACGAGCAGTACTTC
CDR3 protein: CASSLIGTGPNYEQYF

D gene: -
J gene: TRBJ2-2
V gene: TRBV11-2
clone size: few
CDR3 DNA: TGTGCCAGCAGCTTAGTGACTAACGGGGAGCTGTTTTTT
CDR3 protein: CASSLVTNGELFF

D gene: -
J gene: TRBJ2-4
V gene: TRBV28
clone size: -
CDR3 DNA: TGTGCCGGCGGTCCCGGCATTCAGTACTTC
CDR3 protein: CAGGPGIQYF

D gene: TRBD2
J gene: TRBJ2-1
V gene: TRBV6-1
clone size: -
CDR3 DNA: TGTGCCAGCAAGGGGACTAGCGGGAGCTCCTACAATGAGCAGCTCTTC
CDR3 protein: CASKGTSGSSYNEQLF

D gene: -
J gene: TRBJ1-1
V gene: TRBV12-3/TRBV12-4
clone size: many
CDR3 DNA: TGTGCCAGCAGTCCATTCAGTGGGAACACTGAAGCTTTCTTT
CDR3 protein: CASSPFSGNTEAFF

D gene: TRBD1
J gene: TRBJ1-4
V gene: TRBV5-4
clone size: -
CDR3 DNA: TGTGCCAGCAGCTTGGGGACAGGCAGTGATGAAAAACTGTTTTTT
CDR3 protein: CASSLGTGSDEKLFF

D gene: TRBD2
J gene: TRBJ2-7
V gene: TRBV28
clone size: many
CDR3 DNA: TGTGCCACCGGGGGTAAGGAACTAGCGGGAGTAAACGAGCAGTACTTC
CDR3 protein: CATGGKELAGVNEQYF

D gene: TRBD1
J gene: TRBJ2-1
V gene: TRBV6-6
clone size: many
CDR3 DNA: TGTGCCAGCAGTAAAGGACAGGGTCGTGAGCAGTTCTTC
CDR3 protein: CASSKGQGREQFF

D gene: -
J gene: TRBJ2-3
V gene: TRBV4-2
clone size: -
CDR3 DNA: TGTGTCAGCAGCCAAGAGCTGCCTGGCGGGGTGACAGATACGCAGTATTTT
CDR3 protein: CVSSQELPGGVTDTQYF

D gene: TRBD2
J gene: TRBJ2-3
V gene: TRBV7-9
clone size: few
CDR3 DNA: TGTGCCAGCACCCCCGACGGGAGGGGGACAGATACGCAGTATTTT
CDR3 protein: CASTPDGRGTDTQYF

D gene: -
J gene: TRBJ2-4
V gene: TRBV11-3
clone size: -
CDR3 DNA: TGTGCCAGCAGCCCCACATCGGGGCAGATAGCCAAAAACATTCAGTACTTC
CDR3 protein: CASSPTSGQIAKNIQYF

D gene: -
J gene: TRBJ1-2
V gene: TRBV7-9
clone size: few
CDR3 DNA: TGTGCCAGCAGCTTAGCCTGGACGTATGGCTACACCTTC
CDR3 protein: CASSLAWTYGYTF

D gene: TRBD2
J gene: TRBJ2-1
V gene: TRBV7-8
clone size: once
CDR3 DNA: TGTGCCAGCAGCTCGACTAGAGGGAGGGCCACCAATGAGCAGTTCTTC
CDR3 protein: CASSSTRGRATNEQFF

D gene: TRBD1
J gene: TRBJ2-1
V gene: TRBV29-1
clone size: -
CDR3 DNA: TGCGACTTCGGGGACAGTTACTACAATGGGCAGTTCTTC
CDR3 protein: CDFGDSYYNGQFF

D gene: -
J gene: TRBJ1-2
V gene: TRBV12-3/TRBV12-4
clone size: many
CDR3 DNA: TGTGCCAGCAGTCAACGGACACAAGGCTACACCTTC
CDR3 protein: CASSQRTQGYTF

D gene: -
J gene: TRBJ2-5
V gene: TRBV2
clone size: many
CDR3 DNA: TGTGCCAGCAGGCCTATGCCGGAGACCCAGTACTTC
CDR3 protein: CASRPMPETQYF